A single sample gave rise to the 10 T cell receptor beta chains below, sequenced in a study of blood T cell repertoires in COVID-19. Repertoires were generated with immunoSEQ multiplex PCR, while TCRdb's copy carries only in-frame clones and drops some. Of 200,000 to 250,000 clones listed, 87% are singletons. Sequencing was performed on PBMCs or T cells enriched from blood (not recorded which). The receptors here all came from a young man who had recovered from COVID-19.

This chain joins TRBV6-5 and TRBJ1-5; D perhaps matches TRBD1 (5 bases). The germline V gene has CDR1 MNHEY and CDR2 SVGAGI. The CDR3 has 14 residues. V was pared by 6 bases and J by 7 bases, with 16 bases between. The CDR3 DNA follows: TGTGCCAGCAGCGTAACTGGGGGGTCGCAGCCCCAGCATTTT. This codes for CASSVTGGSQPQHF.

DNA for the CDR3: TGTGCCTGGAGTTCAACTAATAATCAGCCCCAGCATTTT. Translation: CAWSSTNNQPQHF. This chain connects TRBV30 to TRBJ1-5; the D is unclear. Deletions cut 2 bases from V and 4 bases from J, with 9 bases between. The CDR3 has 13 residues. CDR1 GTSNPN and CDR2 SVGIG come from the germline V gene (reference sequence). Combining the CDR3 with reference TRBV30 and TRBJ1-5 gives the whole variable domain SQTIHQWPATLVQPVGSPLSLECTVEGTSNPNLYWYRQAAGRGLQLLFYSVGIGQISSEVPQNLSASRPQDRQFILSSKKLLLSDSGFYLCAWSSTNNQPQHFGDGTRLSIL.

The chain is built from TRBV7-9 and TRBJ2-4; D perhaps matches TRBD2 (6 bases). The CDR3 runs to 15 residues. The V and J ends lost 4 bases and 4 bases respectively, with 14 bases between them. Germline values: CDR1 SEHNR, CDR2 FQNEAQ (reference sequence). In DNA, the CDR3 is TGTGCCAGCAGCTCCCGACTAGAGGCAAAAAACATTCAGTACTTC. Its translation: CASSSRLEAKNIQYF. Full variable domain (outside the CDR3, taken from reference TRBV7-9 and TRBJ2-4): DTGVSQNPRHKITKRGQNVTFRCDPISEHNRLYWYRQTLGQGPEFLTYFQNEAQLEKSRLLSDRFSAERPKGSFSTLEIQRTEQGDSAMYLCASSSRLEAKNIQYFGAGTRLSVL.

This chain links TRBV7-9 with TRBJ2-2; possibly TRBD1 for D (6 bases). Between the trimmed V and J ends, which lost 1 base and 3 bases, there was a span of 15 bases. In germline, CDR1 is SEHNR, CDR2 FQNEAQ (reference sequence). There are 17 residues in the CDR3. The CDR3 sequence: CASSLDYQDRYTGELFF. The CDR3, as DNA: TGTGCCAGCAGCTTAGACTATCAGGACAGATACACCGGGGAGCTGTTTTTT.

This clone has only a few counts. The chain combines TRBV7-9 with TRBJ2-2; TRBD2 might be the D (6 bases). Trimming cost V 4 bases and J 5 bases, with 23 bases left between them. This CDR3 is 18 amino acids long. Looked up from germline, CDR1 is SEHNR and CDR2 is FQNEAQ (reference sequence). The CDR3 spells CASSYPLGGVAGTGELFF. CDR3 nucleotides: TGTGCCAGCAGCTACCCCCTGGGCGGGGTCGCGGGTACCGGGGAGCTGTTTTTT.

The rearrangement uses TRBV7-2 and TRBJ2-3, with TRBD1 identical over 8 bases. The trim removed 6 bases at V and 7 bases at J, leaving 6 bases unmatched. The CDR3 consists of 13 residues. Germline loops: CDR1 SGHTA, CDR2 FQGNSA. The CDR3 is CASSPSGGHTQYF. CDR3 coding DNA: TGTGCCAGCAGTCCTTCAGGGGGCCATACGCAGTATTTT.

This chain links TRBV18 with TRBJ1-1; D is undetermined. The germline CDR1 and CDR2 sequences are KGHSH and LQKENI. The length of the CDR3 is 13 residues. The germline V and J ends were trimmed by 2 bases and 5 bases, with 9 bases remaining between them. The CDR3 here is CASSPEARTEAFF. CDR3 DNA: TGTGCCAGCTCACCAGAGGCGAGGACTGAAGCTTTCTTT.

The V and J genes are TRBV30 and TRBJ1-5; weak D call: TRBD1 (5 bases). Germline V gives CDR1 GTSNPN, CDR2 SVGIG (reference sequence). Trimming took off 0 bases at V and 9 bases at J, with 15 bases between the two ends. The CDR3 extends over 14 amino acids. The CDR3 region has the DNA TGTGCCTGGAGTGTACGGGGGGACCTTACGCCCCAGCATTTT. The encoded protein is CAWSVRGDLTPQHF.

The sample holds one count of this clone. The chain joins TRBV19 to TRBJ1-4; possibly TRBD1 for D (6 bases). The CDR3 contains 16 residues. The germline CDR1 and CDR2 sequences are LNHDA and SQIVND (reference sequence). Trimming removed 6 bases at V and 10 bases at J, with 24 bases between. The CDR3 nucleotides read TGTGCCAGTAGCCCCCTTCGGGGGGCGCAAGGGGGAAAACTGTTTTTT. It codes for CASSPLRGAQGGKLFF.

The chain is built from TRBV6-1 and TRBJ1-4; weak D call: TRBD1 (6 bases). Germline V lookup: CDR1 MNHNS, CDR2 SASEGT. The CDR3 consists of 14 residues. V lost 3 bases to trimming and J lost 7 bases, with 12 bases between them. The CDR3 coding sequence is TGTGCCAGCAGTGAGGACAGTCGGGTTGAAAAACTGTTTTTT. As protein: CASSEDSRVEKLFF.